Described below is a single T cell receptor beta chain sequence and its context. Its specificity is unknown. This sample is drawn from a study of CD8 T cells in ankylosing spondylitis. The CDR3 is made up of 15 amino acids. Per the germline V gene, CDR1 is SGHNT and CDR2 is YENEEA. V dropped 5 bases and J dropped 2 bases, with 14 bases sitting between them. Overall study findings and caveats: Matched synovial fluid from ankylosing spondylitis patients was reported to be enriched for disease-linked clones. What appeared characteristic of ankylosing spondylitis blood was a TCR beta motif of under 10 highly homologous variants.

TCRdb independently ran MiXCR on the 5' RACE reads; one entry per CDR3 protein. This sample has 700,000 to 1,000,000 distinct CDR3 sequences, with about an eighth found just once. Sequencing was carried out using blood, either unsorted or a sorted T cell fraction (not recorded which). The rearrangement links TRBV11-3 to TRBJ2-3; unclear D gene. The TCR originated in a male donor with ankylosing spondylitis. CDR3 loop: CASSLRTELTDTQYF. The CDR3 nucleotides read TGTGCCAGCAGCCTCCGGACGGAGCTCACAGATACGCAGTATTTT.